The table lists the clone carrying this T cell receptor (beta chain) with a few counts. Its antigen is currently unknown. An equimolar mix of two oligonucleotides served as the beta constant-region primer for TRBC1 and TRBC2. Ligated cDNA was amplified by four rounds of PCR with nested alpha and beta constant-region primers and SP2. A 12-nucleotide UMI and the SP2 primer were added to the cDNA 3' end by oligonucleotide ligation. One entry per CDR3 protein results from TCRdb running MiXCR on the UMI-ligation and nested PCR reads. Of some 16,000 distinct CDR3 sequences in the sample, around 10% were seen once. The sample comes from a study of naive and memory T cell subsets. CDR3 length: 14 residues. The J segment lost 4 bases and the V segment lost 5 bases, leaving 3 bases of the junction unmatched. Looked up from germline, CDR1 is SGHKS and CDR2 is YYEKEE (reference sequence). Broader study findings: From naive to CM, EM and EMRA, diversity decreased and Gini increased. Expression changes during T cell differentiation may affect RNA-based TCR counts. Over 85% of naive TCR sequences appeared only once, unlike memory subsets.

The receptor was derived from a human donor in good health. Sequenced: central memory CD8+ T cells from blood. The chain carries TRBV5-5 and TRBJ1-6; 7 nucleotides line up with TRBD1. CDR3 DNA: TGTGCCAGCAGACCGGGACAGTATAATTCACCCCTCCACTTT. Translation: CASRPGQYNSPLHF.